One and the same sample provided the 13 T cell receptor beta chains below, sequenced in a study of T cells in localized non-small cell lung cancer. The data were produced by immunoSEQ multiplex PCR, yet TCRdb's version contains in-frame clones alone and is incomplete. The data contain a few thousand clones, 25% to 30% of them singletons. The sample consisted of lung tumor tissue, taken before any cancer treatment. Source of these receptors: a woman aged 40 to 75 with stage III lung adenocarcinoma.

This clone has only a few counts. The genes are TRBV25-1 and TRBJ2-3, with TRBD2 matching over 8 bases. CDR1 and CDR2 (germline): MGHDK, SYGVNS. J was trimmed by 0 bases and V by 6 bases; bases with no gene match: 5. CDR3 length: 15 amino acids. CDR3 in DNA: TGTGCCAGCAGCCCACGGGGGGGTAGCACAGATACGCAGTATTTT. It is translated as CASSPRGGSTDTQYF.

The rearrangement uses TRBV6-8 and TRBJ2-3; 8 nucleotides agree with TRBD1. Trimming at V came to 6 bases and at J to 6 bases, leaving 5 bases not matched to a gene. The CDR3 is 13 residues long. Germline CDR1 MNHGY, CDR2 SAAAGT. Written as DNA, the CDR3 is TGTGCCAGCAGCGGACAGGGCGAGGATACGCAGTATTTT. Translation: CASSGQGEDTQYF.

This clone has more than one count but fewer than ten. This chain connects TRBV7-4 to TRBJ2-7, with D possibly TRBD1 on 6 matching bases. Per the germline V gene, CDR1 is SGHVT and CDR2 is SQSDAQ. Trimming stripped 4 bases from V and 1 base from J, with 8 bases between. The CDR3 spans 13 residues. In nucleotides, the CDR3 is TGTGCCAGCAGCTCCGGACAGTCCTACGAGCAGTACTTC. This encodes CASSSGQSYEQYF.

The chain recombines TRBV5-1 with TRBJ1-1, with TRBD1 as a possible D gene (5 bases). The CDR3 has 14 residues. Trimming pared 1 base from V and 6 bases from J, leaving 13 bases between. Looked up from germline, CDR1 is SGHRS and CDR2 is YFSETQ. CDR3 sequence reads: CASSLLGAGAEAFF. The DNA of the CDR3 is TGCGCCAGCAGCTTGTTAGGGGCTGGCGCTGAAGCTTTCTTT. Complete variable domain (other parts from reference TRBV5-1 and TRBJ1-1): KAGVTQTPRYLIKTRGQQVTLSCSPISGHRSVSWYQQTPGQGLQFLFEYFSETQRNKGNFPGRFSGRQFSNSRSEMNVSTLELGDSALYLCASSLLGAGAEAFFGQGTRLTVV.

This clone showed up just a few times. The gene calls are TRBV11-3 and TRBJ2-7; 7 nucleotides agree with TRBD1. The CDR3 is 14 residues long. CDR1 and CDR2 from the germline V gene are SGHNT and YENEEA. V lost 0 bases and J lost 2; bases outside the gene matches: 1. DNA for the CDR3: TGTGCCAGCAGCTTAGACGGACAGGCCTACGAGCAGTACTTC. Translated, it gives CASSLDGQAYEQYF. Together with reference TRBV11-3 and TRBJ2-7, the CDR3 gives the full variable domain: EAGVVQSPRYKIIEKKQPVAFWCNPISGHNTLYWYLQNLGQGPELLIRYENEEAVDDSQLPKDRFSAERLKGVDSTLKIQPAELGDSAVYLCASSLDGQAYEQYFGPGTRLTVT.

The rearrangement uses TRBV9 and TRBJ1-2; D is undetermined. Germline loops: CDR1 SGDLS, CDR2 YYNGEE. This CDR3 contains 13 residues. V was shortened by 5 bases and J by 3 bases, with 11 bases between the two germline ends. The CDR3 coding sequence is TGTGCCAGCAGTGAAAGTCAGGACTATGGCTACACCTTC. Protein product: CASSESQDYGYTF.

This rearrangement joins TRBV7-6 to TRBJ2-7, with D perhaps assigned TRBD1 or TRBD2 (5 bases each). CDR3 length: 14 amino acids. The V end lost 5 bases, the J end lost 2 bases, and 13 bases lay between the germline ends. From germline, CDR1 is SGHVS and CDR2 FNYEAQ. This chain's CDR3 is CASSQGPPPYEQYF. Here the CDR3 DNA reads TGTGCCAGCAGCCAGGGACCTCCACCCTACGAGCAGTACTTC.

J is TRBJ2-1 and V is TRBV11-3, with 7 bases identical to TRBD2. Looked up from germline, CDR1 is SGHNT and CDR2 is YENEEA. This CDR3 comprises 16 residues. The V segment lost 1 base and the J segment 2 bases; nucleotides outside the gene matches: 5. CDR3 DNA sequence: TGTGCCAGCAGCTTAGGGGTGCGGGGGACCTACAATGAGCAGTTCTTC. Amino acids: CASSLGVRGTYNEQFF.

CDR3 protein: CASTDSNQPQHF. The DNA of the CDR3 is TGTGCCAGTACGGATAGCAATCAGCCCCAGCATTTT. This chain joins TRBV19 and TRBJ1-5; D is unresolved. CDR3 size: 12 residues. The germline V gene encodes CDR1 LNHDA and CDR2 SQIVND (reference sequence). Trimming left V 7 bases short and J 0 bases short, with 4 bases between.

The rearrangement uses TRBV29-1 and TRBJ2-3; 8 positions match TRBD2. The germline V gene has CDR1 SQVTM and CDR2 ANQGSEA. V lost 6 bases, J lost 7 bases, and 9 bases stayed unmatched. The CDR3 spans 13 residues. In DNA form, the CDR3 reads TGCAGCGTCGGACTAGCTGGTGTATATACGCAGTATTTT. Protein sequence: CSVGLAGVYTQYF.

Regarding this clone: One end of the junction fails to match germline, which may point to a read error. V gene TRBV6-8 combines with J gene TRBJ1-1; tentative D call: TRBD1 (5 bases). The CDR3 extends over 13 amino acids. Per the germline V gene, CDR1 is MNHGY and CDR2 is SAAAGT. CDR3 residues: CAISNRDRTEAFF. CDR3 coding DNA: TGTGCCATCAGTAACCGGGACCGCACTGAAGCTTTCTTT.

The chain employs TRBV19 and TRBJ2-7; no clear D. The CDR3 is 11 residues long. Trimming removed 5 bases from V and 7 bases from J, with 9 bases in between. Germline V gives CDR1 LNHDA, CDR2 SQIVND (reference sequence). The chain's CDR3 is CASSLLGEQYF. The CDR3 DNA sequence: TGTGCCAGTAGTCTCTTGGGGGAGCAGTACTTC.

This clone is large within its sample. The chain uses TRBV28 and TRBJ2-7; D assignment may be TRBD1 or TRBD2 (5 bases each). This CDR3 comprises 15 residues. The V gene lost 5 bases and the J gene lost 6 bases, with 20 bases spanning the gap. From germline, CDR1 is MDHEN and CDR2 SYDVKM. The CDR3 nucleotides are TGTGCCAGCAGTGACATTGGGACGGCTCTACCCGAGCAGTACTTC. This codes for CASSDIGTALPEQYF.